Sequencing of this TCR beta chain was carried out in a study of cytomegalovirus exposure and HLA in healthy donors (TCRdb year 2017). Study-wide context: An earlier analysis of several hundred of the donors reported approximately 300 Gb of sequence data and roughly 120 million unique TCR beta sequences obtained from approximately 180 million T cells. All discovery cohort repertoires had been generated using a single sequencing platform. The number of donors typed differed by locus, with 629-630 for A, B, C, DRB1 and DQB1, around 500 for DQA1, some 570 for DPA1, and some 440 for DPB1. In addition to the first cohort of 666 subjects, a separate validation cohort of 120 different subjects was used. Rather than drawing on any new phenotypic data, the later analysis identified candidate immune exposures from TCR beta sequences and the way those sequences occurred across donors. Four or five DR-DQ haplotypes were handled as single units for association and clustering because linkage in the cohort was strong. Of the approximately 370 genotyped donors, roughly 76% were placed in the genetic ancestry cluster associated with self-reported Caucasian donors. HLA typing included class I and class II loci at four-digit resolution. The aim of the study was to test whether cataloging public T cell receptors could identify signatures of past pathogen exposure. In an earlier analysis of about 590 of the donors, high-throughput TCR beta sequencing was used to judge whether each TCR beta V gene segment behaved as functional or pseudogenic. Among several hundred genotyped donors of the cohort, an average of approximately 240,000 unique TCR beta nucleotide sequences was sequenced per donor, of which approximately 19% were non-productive. In a later genetic analysis, genome-wide SNP genotypes for about 65% of the 666 donors were used, and that subset was treated as a discovery cohort. To predict cytomegalovirus infection status, the study combined high-throughput TCR immunosequencing, statistical association of individual TCRs with disease status, and machine learning. Donor age, sex, ethnicity and CMV serostatus were compiled together with the repertoire data. Roughly 320 gigabases of sequencing data and roughly 81 million unique TCR sequences made up an early release that covered 500 to 700 HLA-typed donors. The study profiled the T cell repertoires of 500 to 800 subjects by immunosequencing and related them to cytomegalovirus serostatus. A later analysis re-analyzed previously published TCR beta repertoires from approximately 670 donors and added high-resolution HLA genotyping to study TCR occurrence patterns.

Points on this clone: Its antigen is still unknown. Per-base qualities were not stored, and no clone one base away is much larger.

Library construction relied on the immunoSEQ multiplex PCR assay. The multiplex PCR relied on a mix of 60 forward primers for TCR Vbeta segments and 13 reverse primers for TCR Jbeta segments. The CDR3 region of rearranged TCR beta genes was amplified from genomic DNA with a multiplex PCR assay. The Illumina HiSeq System was used to sequence the amplified TCR beta libraries as 87-base-pair reads. The original pipeline was this. A later analysis tallied 75 million to 95 million unique TCR beta chains across the roughly 610 repertoires, and approximately 12 million of those chains were shared by two or more donors. A nearest-neighbor algorithm error-corrected the raw reads and collapsed the reads into unique sequences, merging closely related sequences to remove PCR and sequencing errors. Alignment of CDR3 sequences to IMGT reference sequences was used to assign V, D and J gene segments. For a sequence to be retained, a match of at least six nucleotides was required to both a V gene segment and a J gene segment. A rearrangement counted as productive if the CDR3 had no stop codons and remained in frame with V and J, and every other rearrangement counted as non-productive. Following IMGT convention, CDR3 was defined as the stretch from the second conserved V-encoded cysteine to the conserved J-encoded phenylalanine. In an earlier analysis of around 540 of the donors, sequences lacking an unambiguous match to a single V gene segment were excluded. An earlier analysis of 500 to 600 of the donors classified V segments as functional when productive rearrangements were above 56.7% and as segregating when the standard deviation between donors was above 5%. A statistical classification framework was developed to diagnose cytomegalovirus status using the catalog of TCR beta chain sequences. In a later analysis, TCR nucleotide sequences were compared against IMGT/GENE-DB human TR gene sequences so that V and J genes could be assigned. A later analysis assigned CDR3 sequences and most-parsimonious VDJ recombination scenarios with the TCRdist pipeline. A later analysis defined each TCR beta chain by its CDR3 amino acid sequence plus V-gene family, and excluded reads lacking a unique V-gene family. To address suspected cross-contamination and a sequencing artifact, a later analysis removed roughly 580 highly shared, low-generation-probability nucleotide sequences. In a later analysis, a clonal expansion index was calculated for each public chain from normalized within-repertoire ranks of inferred template counts. Generation probabilities in a later analysis came from a VDJ recombination model fitted to out-of-frame rearrangements, and those results were checked against IGoR. In a later analysis, hypergeometric tests were used to score TCR-TCR, TCR-HLA and TCR-CMV co-occurrence, with a repertoire-size bias correction applied to TCR pairs. To estimate false discovery rates, a later analysis permuted the HLA or CMV assignments 20 times. In a later analysis, co-occurring TCRs were grouped using DBSCAN, with TCRdist sequence similarity added in when clustering inside HLA-allele-positive subsets. Repertoires with fewer than 30,000 or more than 120,000 public chains were left out of co-occurrence clustering, as were a handful of repertoires with anomalous nucleotide sharing. Sourced from immuneACCESS, this table was stored by TCRdb with only in-frame sequences that have V and J called. A share of the clones is absent; for the studies checked, an unresolved V gene accounts for under half, and the remainder has no known explanation. V, J and clone size are those of that table, while D and trimming were read from the DNA. Present in this sample are 75,000 to 90,000 clones, roughly 80% of which were seen just once. The ten most abundant clones make up about 20% of the sample.

In total, more than 500 healthy bone marrow donors made up the cohort. All cohort members were sampled while nominally healthy, although unrecorded immune exposures were likely present. The donor tested CMV seropositive, placing the donor among the 250 to 350 seropositive members of the cohort. A peripheral blood sample was provided by each donor, and peripheral blood mononuclear cells were used for TCR beta sequencing. The Qiagen DNeasy Blood Extraction Kit was used to extract genomic DNA from the blood cell samples. The paper as a whole reports these results and caveats: According to a later analysis, TCR association rates differed among HLA loci, with DRB1 alleles showing the most associated TCRs and HLA-C alleles showing the fewest. Because counts were too low, about 15 rarely observed V segments, including chromosome 9 orphons, were left out of the earlier analysis of 500 to 750 of the donors. While some public TCRs were present in many individuals, most TCR sequences turned up only very rarely across donors. The only immune exposure information available for the cohort was CMV serostatus. A few of the identified cytomegalovirus-associated TCR beta chains were confirmed in vitro to be specific for cytomegalovirus antigens. V-gene and J-gene trimming of TCR beta chains was associated with a missense DCLRE1C variant in a later genetic analysis, and the association was replicated in an independent cohort. Broadly in line with IMGT annotations, most TCR beta V segments showed up in productive rearrangements about 87% or about 30% of the time in an earlier analysis of some 590 of the donors. Presence/absence analyses assumed roughly uniform sequencing depth across donors, an assumption that may not hold. Strong co-occurrence of HLA alleles, especially DR and DQ, made assigning TCR associations to individual alleles difficult. At a false discovery rate of 0.05, a later analysis linked under 20,000 TCR beta sequences to specific HLA alleles. HLA typing was unavailable for some donors at each locus, so association tests used only the typed subset. Correlated functional status among segregating V segments might be attributable to linkage disequilibrium, but an unknown experimental factor could not be ruled out. Most CMV-associated TCR beta chains appeared to be HLA-restricted in a later analysis, and the HLA associations seemed to be driven largely by CMV exposure. A cluster of highly shared sequence variants was judged likely to represent a technical artifact of the sequencing pipeline. In a later analysis, HLA-associated TCR beta chains were found to be more clonally expanded and to have lower generation probabilities than equally common non-associated chains. A later genetic analysis reported fewer N-insertions in productive TCRs among donors in an Asian-associated ancestry cluster than the roughly 700-donor mean. The classifier was reported to diagnose cytomegalovirus status with high specificity and sensitivity in both the original cohort and the validation cohort. Only TCR beta chains were sequenced in this cohort, and the absence of alpha or paired-chain data limited detectable features. A further reported finding was that TCR beta sequences accurately predicted the HLA-A and HLA-B alleles for most subjects in the first cohort. The study gave a list of some 150 TCR beta chains associated with cytomegalovirus. It was suggested by the authors that the approach could potentially be generalized to other disease states and immunological phenotypes. In a later analysis, several top co-occurrence clusters were reported to appear linked to parvovirus B19, influenza, CMV and Epstein-Barr virus.

Source material: PBMCs. The source is a woman in her 40s in good health and CMV-seropositive.

The CDR3 sequence is CASSQLRGEGGYTF. The nucleotide sequence is TGCGCCAGCAGCCAACTCAGGGGTGAGGGCGGCTACACCTTC. The V gene is TRBV5-1 and the J gene is TRBJ1-2, and possibly TRBD1, on 6 matching bases. At the junction V is shortened by 4 bases and J by 8 bases, with 18 bases in between. CDR1 and CDR2 are read off the germline V gene as SGHRS and YFSETQ. The cysteine opens and the phenylalanine closes a CDR3 of 14 amino acids. CDR3 DNA is the only sequence kept; it has 42 bases, read in frame from the first base. When the CDR3 is completed using the reference TRBV5-1 and TRBJ1-2 genes on either side, the full variable domain is KAGVTQTPRYLIKTRGQQVTLSCSPISGHRSVSWYQQTPGQGLQFLFEYFSETQRNKGNFPGRFSGRQFSNSRSEMNVSTLELGDSALYLCASSQLRGEGGYTFGSGTRLTVV.